This entry features one T cell receptor (beta chain) sequence. Its antigen remains unidentified. V dropped 6 bases and J dropped 3; count of bases not matched to a gene: 12. This CDR3 has 16 amino acids. CDR1 is SNHLY, CDR2 FYNNEI, per germline. This sample is part of a study of graft-versus-host responses after intestinal transplantation. On the study more broadly: Each patient got anti-thymocyte globulin induction, then tacrolimus and steroids for about 3 years. The study, taken as a whole, reports: Within allografts, high graft-versus-host to host-versus-graft clonal ratios were seen among patients with graft-donor T cell macrochimerism. Early post-transplant falls in HvG clones accompanied the peak levels of circulating GvH clones.

Here immunoSEQ multiplex PCR was the method, and the copy in TCRdb shows in-frame clones only, minus some. The sample comprises more than 20,000 clones, 75% to 90% of which are singletons, and just over 5% rests with the top ten. This chain joins TRBV2 and TRBJ2-3; 7 bases are shared with TRBD1. This sequence originates from a human patient who received an intestinal transplant, so some T cells may come from the graft donor. This specimen was PBMCs, taken about 62 days after intestinal transplantation. CDR3 loop: CASRGDRVSTTDTQYF. The CDR3 bases are TGTGCCAGCAGAGGTGACAGGGTATCAACAACAGATACGCAGTATTTT.